This T cell receptor beta chain was obtained from a study of cytomegalovirus exposure and HLA in healthy donors. Study-wide results and caveats: Some TCR beta chains (about 180 of them) were listed as cytomegalovirus-associated.

A note on this clone: Antigen unknown.

PCR used 60 Vbeta primers and 13 Jbeta primers. Sequenced by immunoSEQ multiplex PCR; TCRdb stores in-frame clones only, minus some. The sample lists a few hundred thousand clones; over 65% were seen once. Sequencing was carried out using PBMCs. The receptor was isolated from a woman aged 55-75 years in good health and CMV-seropositive.

The CDR3 coding sequence is TGTGCCATCACTAATGGAGGGTCGAACTATGGCTACACCTTC. Translation gives CAITNGGSNYGYTF. The V and J genes are TRBV10-3 and TRBJ1-2; D remains ambiguous. Deletions cut 7 bases from V and 2 bases from J, with 14 bases between. Germline values: CDR1 ENHRY, CDR2 SYGVKD. There are 14 residues in the CDR3.